This T cell receptor (beta chain) was found in a study of CXCR3-negative and CXCR3-positive naive CD8 T cells. This clonotype ranks as medium-sized in terms of frequency. The antigen remains unidentified. Each TRB cDNA library was prepared by 5' RACE (with UMI labels). Reanalyzing the 5' RACE reads, TCRdb keeps one entry per CDR3 protein, without DNA. The listing contains 6,900 or so distinct CDR3 sequences. Germline CDR1 is SGHTA and CDR2 is FQGTGA. This CDR3 is built from 16 residues. Overall study findings and caveats: In CXCR3-positive naive cells, the TRB CDR3s were more hydrophobic than in CXCR3-negative naive cells.

This TCR was sampled from a human donor in good health. Some clones in this sample may be carry-over from other donors' samples. The sequenced material came from naive CXCR3+ CD8+ T cells from blood. Subset reported: CD45RO-CCR7+CD27+CD95- naive CD8+ T cells expressing CXCR3 (TNR3+). The chain uses TRBV7-3 and TRBJ2-1; TCRdb's D gene call, TRBD2, goes unchecked for lack of DNA. The CDR3 region is CASSLTLRGAYNEQFF.